These 6 T cell receptor beta chains share one sample of origin, sequenced in a study of molecular identifiers for immune sequencing clone quantification (dated by TCRdb to 2016 to 2019). Library prep was done by PCR. Sequencing instrument: NextSeq 500. TCRdb trimmed the raw reads at Q25, called clones with MiXCR and kept productive beta chains. Every CDR3 protein is listed once, alongside the most common genes and DNA of its rows. Here the sample has approximately 90,000 distinct CDR3 sequences; approximately 24% occur a single time. The ten largest clones represent around 1% of the sample. Material for sequencing was naive CD8+ T cells from blood, with Jurkat cell RNA spiked in. The intended sense of this specimen's cell subset or site label: FACS-sorted CD8+CD4-CCR7+CD45RA+ naive T cells. The source is a human donor in good health. Some libraries in this study had Jurkat cell RNA spiked in.

This clonotype was counted ten times or more. In nucleotides, the CDR3 is TGTGCCAGCAGCTTGGACATCCCCAAGGCCAATGAAAAACTGTTTTTT. Residues: CASSLDIPKANEKLFF. This chain uses TRBV7-6 with TRBJ1-4, with D perhaps matching TRBD1 (5 bases). Trimming left V 3 bases short and J 5 bases short, with 16 bases between. This CDR3 is built from 16 residues. CDR1 SGHVS and CDR2 FNYEAQ come from the germline V gene.

The chain joins TRBV11-2 to TRBJ2-1; TRBD2 aligns across 10 bases. Germline lookup yields CDR1 SGHAT and CDR2 FQNNGV. The length of the CDR3 is 15 residues. Losses at the gene ends were 4 bases for V and 8 bases for J; bases not matched to a gene: 8. In nucleotides, the CDR3 is TGTGCCAGCAGCTCCAGCGGGGGGGCTGGGGATGAGCAGTTCTTC. Amino acid sequence: CASSSSGGAGDEQFF.

The rearrangement joins TRBV28 to TRBJ2-1; D gene unclear. The germline CDR1 and CDR2 sequences are MDHEN and SYDVKM. The CDR3 loop spans 18 amino acids. V lost 1 base and J lost 8, with 24 bases in between. In DNA form, the CDR3 reads TGTGCCAGCAGTTTATTTGGTAATGAAGGGCCCTTATACTATGAGCAGTTCTTC. Protein: CASSLFGNEGPLYYEQFF.

This clonotype has a handful of counts. The chain couples TRBV5-6 to TRBJ1-1; D remains unclear. The V and J ends lost 0 bases and 6 bases respectively, with 9 bases between them. The CDR3 has 13 residues. The germline V gene has CDR1 SGHDT and CDR2 YYEEEE. The CDR3 DNA reads as TGTGCCAGCAGCTTGGGCATAGAATCTGAAGCTTTCTTT. Translation gives CASSLGIESEAFF.

This clonotype came up many times. The chain carries TRBV12-3 or TRBV12-4 and TRBJ2-5; 11 nucleotides agree with TRBD2. J was trimmed by 1 base and V by 9 bases; bases with no gene match: 4. The CDR3 sequence is 14 residues long. CDR3 region: CASRLAGFQETQYF. The DNA of the CDR3 is TGTGCCAGTCGACTAGCGGGATTCCAAGAGACCCAGTACTTC.

This clonotype showed up many times. This rearrangement joins TRBV7-9 to TRBJ2-7, with 7 bases fitting TRBD1. CDR3 size: 16 residues. Germline CDR1 and CDR2: SEHNR and FQNEAQ (reference sequence). The V and J ends lost 4 bases and 2 bases, in that order; junction bases with no gene match: 11. CDR3: CASSSTRTGDPYEQYF. CDR3 DNA sequence: TGTGCCAGCAGCTCCACCCGAACAGGGGACCCCTACGAGCAGTACTTC.